This TCR beta chain was profiled in a study of response to subunit inactivated influenza vaccine. As regards this clonotype: Its cognate antigen is unknown.

Study-level points and caveats: A suggestion made by the authors is that each seasonal influenza vaccination recruits few new T cells.

Via MiXCR, TCRdb re-called the RT-PCR reads, giving one row per CDR3 protein. Among 650,000 or so distinct CDR3 sequences listed, about 15% were seen once. This CDR3 has 13 residues. Trimming stripped 5 bases from V and 3 bases from J, with 11 bases between. Germline V CDR1 and CDR2: MNHEY, SMNVEV (reference sequence). This material consisted of PBMCs from blood, taken roughly 15 days before vaccination. The TCR originated in a man aged 45 to 65 who received an inactivated influenza vaccine. The J gene is TRBJ2-7, the V gene TRBV27; D remains unclear. CDR3 DNA sequence: TGTGCCAGCAGTATCGACCACCGCTACGAGCAGTACTTC. Translating gives CASSIDHRYEQYF.